This T cell receptor (beta chain) was captured by sequencing in a study of cytomegalovirus exposure and HLA in healthy donors. Study overall: A data release that came early held approximately 85 million unique TCRs from HLA-typed donors. Whole-study findings and limits: The authors later found HLA-associated TCR beta chains more clonally expanded than equally common others.

The primer mix had 60 Vbeta and 13 Jbeta primers. Produced via immunoSEQ multiplex PCR; TCRdb's table is partial and in-frame only. Found here are nearly 110,000 clones, around 79% of them singletons; the top ten hold approximately 3.6%. For this clone: What it binds is not known.

What was sequenced was PBMCs. The clonotype was recovered from a man in his fifties or sixties in good health and CMV-seronegative.

CDR3 sequence reads: CASSSRTGGSEQYF. CDR3 coding DNA: TGCGCCAGCAGCTCCCGGACAGGGGGAAGCGAGCAGTACTTC. This rearrangement joins TRBV5-1 to TRBJ2-7, with 10 bases matching TRBD1. The CDR3 runs 14 residues. The trim removed 3 bases at V and 6 bases at J, leaving 6 bases unmatched. CDR1 is SGHRS and CDR2 is YFSETQ in the germline V gene.